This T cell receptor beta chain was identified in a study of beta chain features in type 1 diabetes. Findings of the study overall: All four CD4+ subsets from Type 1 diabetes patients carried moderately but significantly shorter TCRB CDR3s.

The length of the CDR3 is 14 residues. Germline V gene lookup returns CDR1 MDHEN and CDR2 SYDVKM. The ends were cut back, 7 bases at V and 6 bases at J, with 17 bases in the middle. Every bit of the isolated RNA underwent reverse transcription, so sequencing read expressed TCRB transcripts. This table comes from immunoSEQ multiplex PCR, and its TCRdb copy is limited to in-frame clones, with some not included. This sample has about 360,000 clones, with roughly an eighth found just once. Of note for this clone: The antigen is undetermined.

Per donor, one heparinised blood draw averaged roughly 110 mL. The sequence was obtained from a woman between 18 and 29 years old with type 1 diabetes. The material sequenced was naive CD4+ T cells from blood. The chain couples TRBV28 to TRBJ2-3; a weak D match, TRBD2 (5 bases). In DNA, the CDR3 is TGTGCCAGCACCGGCGGACTGGCCAGGGATACGCAGTATTTT. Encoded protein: CASTGGLARDTQYF.